Listed below are T cell receptor beta chains from one sample, sequenced in a study of T cell responses to AZD1222 COVID-19 vaccine. Measured with immunoSEQ multiplex PCR; TCRdb has only the in-frame clones, and not every one. The top ten hold around 0.99% of the sample, which has under 200,000 clones, around nine tenths seen once. Sample: peripheral blood, taken 28 days after the second AZD1222 dose. The receptors originated from an adult who received the AZD1222 COVID-19 vaccine. Each CDR3 is given without its conserved first and last residue. Each record gives: CDR3 length, clone size, V gene, CDR3 protein. A clone size is listed for some rows: how often the clone was seen (once, few, many), or a class if it is expanded.

CDR3 length: 13
clone size: few
V gene: TRBV5-1
CDR3 protein: ASSLQSSSSYEQY

CDR3 length: 11
clone size: once
V gene: TRBV7-6
CDR3 protein: ASRPRTADEAF

CDR3 length: 16
clone size: .
V gene: TRBV18
CDR3 protein: ASSPYPNLAGPNEKLF

CDR3 length: 11
clone size: .
V gene: TRBV2
CDR3 protein: ASRRESNQPQH

CDR3 length: 11
clone size: .
V gene: TRBV4-1
CDR3 protein: ASSQVSRNEQF

CDR3 length: 15
clone size: .
V gene: TRBV19
CDR3 protein: ASSMVGTYSSYNEQF

CDR3 length: 11
clone size: .
V gene: TRBV5-4
CDR3 protein: ASSFPPYNEQF

CDR3 length: 13
clone size: .
V gene: TRBV7-9
CDR3 protein: ASSLEGGSGNTIY

CDR3 length: 10
clone size: .
V gene: TRBV21-1
CDR3 protein: ASSKGPEGYT

CDR3 length: 13
clone size: .
V gene: TRBV10-3
CDR3 protein: AISESGLVAYEQY

CDR3 length: 12
clone size: once
V gene: TRBV7-9
CDR3 protein: ASSLIGSYNEQF

CDR3 length: 13
clone size: .
V gene: TRBV6-1
CDR3 protein: ASSEVSGTTGEQF

CDR3 length: 13
clone size: few
V gene: TRBV19
CDR3 protein: ASSIGDRINSPLH

CDR3 length: 11
clone size: .
V gene: TRBV7-2
CDR3 protein: ASRFHDSYEQY

CDR3 length: 12
clone size: once
V gene: TRBV6-5
CDR3 protein: ASKGPGGPYEQY

CDR3 length: 12
clone size: .
V gene: TRBV7-9
CDR3 protein: ASSPWFGTGELF

CDR3 length: 15
clone size: .
V gene: TRBV19
CDR3 protein: ASTLFGQGRGNSPLH

CDR3 length: 11
clone size: .
V gene: TRBV6-5
CDR3 protein: ASRILGTLEAF

CDR3 length: 14
clone size: .
V gene: TRBV19
CDR3 protein: ASSIVPGRKDQPQH

CDR3 length: 12
clone size: once
V gene: TRBV5-4
CDR3 protein: ASSTPGGTDTQY

CDR3 length: 13
clone size: .
V gene: TRBV7-8
CDR3 protein: ASSLPGRDNQPQH

CDR3 length: 16
clone size: few
V gene: TRBV10-1
CDR3 protein: ASSEQVGLTGLSYEQY

CDR3 length: 13
clone size: .
V gene: TRBV19
CDR3 protein: ASSLSWRANTEAF

CDR3 length: 11
clone size: .
V gene: TRBV13
CDR3 protein: ASSPSGTHRGF

CDR3 length: 11
clone size: .
V gene: TRBV19
CDR3 protein: ASSIGRAQPQH

CDR3 length: 11
clone size: once
V gene: TRBV4-1
CDR3 protein: ASSQERIYGYT

CDR3 length: 12
clone size: .
V gene: TRBV3-1/TRBV3-2
CDR3 protein: ASSRDRVNTEAF

CDR3 length: 11
clone size: .
V gene: TRBV7-2
CDR3 protein: ASSLAWGRGYT

CDR3 length: 13
clone size: .
V gene: TRBV19
CDR3 protein: ASSMEGAISGELF

CDR3 length: 14
clone size: .
V gene: TRBV4-3
CDR3 protein: ASSQVWAIRGDEQY

CDR3 length: 10
clone size: .
V gene: TRBV30
CDR3 protein: AWSAQQETQY

CDR3 length: 15
clone size: .
V gene: TRBV19
CDR3 protein: ASRPRPSRGVTDTQY

CDR3 length: 12
clone size: .
V gene: TRBV5-1
CDR3 protein: ASSLSTGNTEAF

CDR3 length: 15
clone size: .
V gene: TRBV6-1
CDR3 protein: ASSEHFNRVTGNTIY

CDR3 length: 13
clone size: .
V gene: TRBV11-3
CDR3 protein: ASSLAPVGEETQY

CDR3 length: 11
clone size: .
V gene: TRBV6-5
CDR3 protein: ASRGSVSYGYT

CDR3 length: 13
clone size: .
V gene: TRBV18
CDR3 protein: ASSPSGTSGGEQF

CDR3 length: 13
clone size: .
V gene: TRBV15
CDR3 protein: ATSSGTGPTGELF

CDR3 length: 13
clone size: .
V gene: TRBV5-4
CDR3 protein: ASSSPQGRDTEAF

CDR3 length: 10
clone size: .
V gene: TRBV25-1
CDR3 protein: ASSAVRDGYT

CDR3 length: 13
clone size: .
V gene: TRBV9
CDR3 protein: ASSVDGGAADTQY

CDR3 length: 12
clone size: .
V gene: TRBV9
CDR3 protein: ASSEGTKPGELF

CDR3 length: 13
clone size: .
V gene: TRBV5-4
CDR3 protein: ASRSFRGKSYGYT

CDR3 length: 13
clone size: .
V gene: TRBV15
CDR3 protein: ATSRIGAGNTEAF

CDR3 length: 12
clone size: .
V gene: TRBV10-2
CDR3 protein: ASGGQGYGNTIY

CDR3 length: 12
clone size: .
V gene: TRBV30
CDR3 protein: AWRGGQGRNTIY

CDR3 length: 10
clone size: .
V gene: TRBV6-5
CDR3 protein: ASGGGSYEQY

CDR3 length: 11
clone size: .
V gene: TRBV29-1
CDR3 protein: SHRGTGLETQY